Below are 29 T cell receptor beta chains sequenced from a single sample in a study of monozygotic twins with inflammatory bowel disease. TCRdb re-analyzed the 5' RACE reads; it lists each CDR3 protein once, without DNA. The listing contains about 380,000 distinct CDR3 sequences. What was sequenced was blood. All receptors derive from a human donor with ulcerative colitis or Crohn's disease, or a healthy co-twin of an affected twin (not recorded which).

CDR3 loop: CASSLGLLAGGAYNEQFF. This chain connects TRBV12-3 or TRBV12-4 to TRBJ2-1; the TCRdb call, TRBD2, lacks DNA for checking. The CDR3 runs 18 residues.

V gene TRBV4-3 combines with J gene TRBJ1-1. The CDR3 contains 13 residues. Germline V gene sequence: CDR1 LGHNA, CDR2 YSLEER. This CDR3 reads CASRRVPNTEAFF.

The rearrangement links TRBV12-3 or TRBV12-4 to TRBJ2-7; as DNA is missing, the TRBD2 call by TCRdb cannot be tested. CDR3 length: 14 amino acids. The CDR3 protein is CASSLVFQGREQYF.

This chain links TRBV5-5 with TRBJ1-2; TCRdb returns TRBD1, unconfirmable since there is no DNA. This CDR3 contains 16 residues. Germline-derived CDR1 and CDR2 are SGHKS and YYEKEE (reference sequence). CDR3 region: CASSFLSGGDVYGYTF.

V and J are TRBV7-2 and TRBJ1-2; the TRBD1 assignment by TCRdb is unverifiable without DNA. CDR1 and CDR2 from the germline V gene are SGHTA and FQGNSA. This CDR3 region has 15 residues. CDR3 in amino acids: CASSSTAGYTSGYTF.

The V call is TRBV5-1, the J call TRBJ1-2. The CDR3 consists of 13 residues. Germline V CDR1 and CDR2: SGHRS, YFSETQ. CDR3: CASRLDGEYGYTF.

The rearrangement uses TRBV20-1 and TRBJ2-4; absent DNA, TCRdb's TRBD1 call cannot be checked. This CDR3 contains 14 residues. Germline lookup yields CDR1 DFQATT and CDR2 SNEGSKA (reference sequence). CDR3 sequence reads: CSAPMGTQGDIQYF.

The chain is built from TRBV7-2 and TRBJ2-5; the TRBD1 assignment by TCRdb is unverifiable without DNA. CDR3 length: 13 amino acids. Germline CDR1 SGHTA, CDR2 FQGNSA. CDR3 amino acids: CASSSRDRETQYF.

The genes are TRBV9 and TRBJ1-6. CDR3 size: 13 residues. Looked up from germline, CDR1 is SGDLS and CDR2 is YYNGEE. CDR3 loop: CASSVEGHSPLHF.

The chain carries TRBV3-1 and TRBJ1-2. The CDR3 totals 14 residues. Germline loops: CDR1 LGHDT, CDR2 YNNKEL (reference sequence). The CDR3 spells CASSQGSASGGYTF.

V usage is TRBV27 and J usage is TRBJ1-1; lacking DNA, the TRBD1 call made by TCRdb goes unchecked. This CDR3 comprises 14 residues. Looked up from germline, CDR1 is MNHEY and CDR2 is SMNVEV (reference sequence). CDR3 region: CASHLRGLGTEAFF.

This chain joins TRBV12-3 or TRBV12-4 and TRBJ2-7; TCRdb indicates TRBD2, and absent DNA this call remains unverified. This CDR3 has 17 amino acids. The CDR3 region is CASSSGTSGGRRYKQYF.

The rearrangement links TRBV6-5 to TRBJ2-1; TCRdb proposes TRBD1, but this gene call is untestable without DNA. This CDR3 has 16 amino acids. In germline, CDR1 is MNHEY, CDR2 SVGAGI. This CDR3 reads CASSYWGTSSYNEQFF.

The V and J genes are TRBV4-1 and TRBJ2-5; the D gene TCRdb calls, TRBD2, cannot be checked with no DNA. This CDR3 is built from 15 residues. The germline V gene encodes CDR1 MGHRA and CDR2 YSYEKL. CDR3 residues: CASAGTSGSQETQYF.

V is TRBV6-2 or TRBV6-3 and J is TRBJ1-2. Looked up from germline, CDR1 is MNHEY and CDR2 is SVGEGT. The CDR3 is 13 amino acids. CDR3 protein: CASSLYSNYGYTF.

The chain recombines TRBV4-2 with TRBJ2-7; checking the TCRdb D call of TRBD2 is not possible without DNA. Germline assignment: CDR1 LGHNA and CDR2 YNFKEQ. The CDR3 loop spans 14 amino acids. CDR3 in amino acids: CASSQEVGTWEQYF.

The gene calls are TRBV19 and TRBJ2-7. CDR1 LNHDA and CDR2 SQIVND come from the germline V gene (reference sequence). This CDR3 spans 13 amino acids. The CDR3 spells CASSISTNYEQYF. Using reference TRBV19 and TRBJ2-7 for the parts outside the CDR3, the full variable domain is DGGITQSPKYLFRKEGQNVTLSCEQNLNHDAMYWYRQDPGQGLRLIYYSQIVNDFQKGDIAEGYSVSREKKESFPLTVTSAQKNPTAFYLCASSISTNYEQYFGPGTRLTVT.

This chain uses TRBV3-1 with TRBJ1-2; TCRdb selects TRBD1, and the lack of DNA leaves this call unchecked. CDR1 and CDR2 (germline): LGHDT, YNNKEL (reference sequence). The CDR3 totals 13 residues. CDR3 amino acids: CASSQVRDYGYTF.

The CDR3 sequence is CASSSWAGSSYNEQFF. This sequence joins TRBV11-1 and TRBJ2-1; TCRdb gives TRBD1 as the D gene, but with no DNA this cannot be confirmed. The germline V gene encodes CDR1 SGHAT and CDR2 FQDESV (reference sequence). CDR3 length: 16 residues.

The CDR3 loop reads CASSLAGGPGGTDTQYF. The V gene is TRBV18, the J gene TRBJ2-3. This CDR3 is 17 amino acids long. CDR1 KGHSH and CDR2 LQKENI come from the germline V gene.

The chain recombines TRBV30 with TRBJ1-5. This CDR3 comprises 12 residues. The germline gives CDR1 GTSNPN, CDR2 SVGIG (reference sequence). CDR3 region: CASGNSNQPQHF.

V gene TRBV9 combines with J gene TRBJ2-3; TCRdb's assignment of TRBD2 cannot be checked, as there is no DNA. The CDR3 consists of 16 residues. CDR1 SGDLS and CDR2 YYNGEE come from the germline V gene. CDR3: CASSPTRNPSTDTQYF.

This chain uses TRBV6-1 with TRBJ1-4; the TCRdb call, TRBD1, lacks DNA for checking. The CDR3 loop spans 16 amino acids. CDR1 and CDR2 (germline): MNHNS, SASEGT. The CDR3 protein is CASRPGQGATNEKLFF.

The V call is TRBV5-1, the J call TRBJ2-3; TCRdb calls TRBD1, which cannot be checked without DNA. In germline, CDR1 is SGHRS, CDR2 YFSETQ. The CDR3 loop spans 14 amino acids. Here the CDR3 reads CASDRVGSTDTQYF.

This chain connects TRBV12-3 or TRBV12-4 to TRBJ2-3; TCRdb names TRBD2, which stays unverified in the absence of DNA. This CDR3 comprises 16 residues. The CDR3 spells CASSNSLAGGPDTQYF.

The chain couples TRBV7-3 to TRBJ2-1; lacking DNA, the TRBD1 call made by TCRdb goes unchecked. The CDR3 extends over 20 amino acids. The germline gives CDR1 SGHTA, CDR2 FQGTGA. CDR3 protein: CASSLSLGQGDSSGGNEQFF.

The genes are TRBV9 and TRBJ2-5; TCRdb's D gene call, TRBD2, goes unchecked for lack of DNA. CDR1 is SGDLS and CDR2 is YYNGEE in the germline V gene. The CDR3 loop spans 18 amino acids. The CDR3 protein is CASSNADLGLAGQETQYF.

The chain joins TRBV6-2 or TRBV6-3 to TRBJ2-7; TCRdb returns TRBD1, unconfirmable since there is no DNA. Germline V lookup: CDR1 MNHEY, CDR2 SVGEGT. The CDR3 is made up of 14 amino acids. CDR3 in amino acids: CASSHSGFSYEQYF.

The chain recombines TRBV7-2 with TRBJ1-4. CDR3 length equals 15 residues. CDR1 and CDR2 from the germline V gene are SGHTA and FQGNSA. The CDR3 loop is CASSLMGWSGEKLFF.